The 11 T cell receptor beta chains below were found in one sample sequenced in a study of T cell responses to AZD1222 COVID-19 vaccine. Assay: immunoSEQ multiplex PCR; the TCRdb copy retains only in-frame clones and omits some. Of roughly 160,000 clones in the sample, approximately 93% are singletons; the top ten hold about 0.9%. The source material was peripheral blood, sampled on day 0 of AZD1222 vaccination. The receptor set was obtained from an adult in good health.

V usage is TRBV4-2 and J usage is TRBJ1-5, with D unclear. V lost 0 bases, J lost 0 bases, and 3 bases lay in between. Germline V CDR1 and CDR2: LGHNA, YNFKEQ. The CDR3 consists of 14 residues. CDR3 nucleotide sequence: TGTGCCAGCAGCCAAGATGGTAGCAATCAGCCCCAGCATTTT. Amino acids: CASSQDGSNQPQHF.

This clone was counted once. The chain is built from TRBV6-2 or TRBV6-3 and TRBJ1-5; perhaps TRBD1 as D (5 bases). Germline V gene sequence: CDR1 MNHEY, CDR2 SVGEGT. CDR3 length: 17 amino acids. V lost 0 bases and J lost 1, with 13 bases in between. In DNA form, the CDR3 reads TGTGCCAGCAGTTACTCGGGGACGCCCAGGAGCAATCAGCCCCAGCATTTT. Amino acid sequence: CASSYSGTPRSNQPQHF.

The chain links TRBV19 to TRBJ1-2; D not resolved. This CDR3 spans 13 amino acids. V lost 5 bases to trimming and J lost 0 bases, with 7 bases between them. Germline V gene data show CDR1 as LNHDA and CDR2 as SQIVND (reference sequence). The DNA for the CDR3 is TGTGCCAGTAGTGACTACGCTAACTATGGCTACACCTTC. Its protein product is CASSDYANYGYTF.

The chain combines TRBV6-5 with TRBJ2-3, with TRBD2 matching over 8 bases. Germline CDR1 and CDR2: MNHEY and SVGAGI. The CDR3 is 15 residues long. V was pared by 2 bases and J by 4 bases, with 5 bases of the junction left unmatched. Here the CDR3 reads CASSYVAGGADTQYF. For the CDR3, the DNA is TGTGCCAGCAGTTACGTTGCCGGGGGGGCAGATACGCAGTATTTT.

CDR3 region: CASSELVGWGNEQYF. The CDR3 DNA follows: TGTGCCAGCAGTGAATTGGTCGGGTGGGGAAACGAGCAGTACTTC. V usage is TRBV25-1 and J usage is TRBJ2-7; D gene unclear. The V end lost 1 base, the J end lost 5 bases, and 15 bases lay between the germline ends. Germline lookup yields CDR1 MGHDK and CDR2 SYGVNS. This CDR3 spans 15 amino acids.

This clone has a handful of counts. J is TRBJ1-1 and V is TRBV24-1; no definite D call. The CDR3 is 16 residues long. V was pared by 0 bases and J by 1 base, with 11 bases between. In germline, CDR1 is KGHDR, CDR2 SFDVKD. The CDR3 region is CATSDLTTVRNTEAFF. The CDR3, as DNA: TGTGCCACCAGTGATTTGACGACGGTGAGGAACACTGAAGCTTTCTTT.

The rearrangement uses TRBV3-1 (or the pseudogene TRBV3-2) and TRBJ1-2; D ambiguous. The CDR3 runs to 14 residues. Germline CDR1 reads LGHDT; CDR2 reads YNNKEL (reference sequence). V lost 0 bases, J lost 4 bases, and 9 bases lay in between. CDR3 region: CASSQDGIVYGYTF. The CDR3 bases are TGTGCCAGCAGCCAAGATGGAATCGTCTATGGCTACACCTTC.

This clone has a single count. The chain joins TRBV7-9 to TRBJ2-3; tentative D call: TRBD1 (6 bases). The germline V gene has CDR1 SEHNR and CDR2 FQNEAQ (reference sequence). This CDR3 spans 17 amino acids. V gave up 3 bases and J gave up 1 base, with 17 bases separating them. CDR3: CASSFNGGEFGTDTQYF. Written as DNA, the CDR3 is TGTGCCAGCAGCTTTAATGGGGGCGAGTTTGGCACAGATACGCAGTATTTT.

The chain has TRBV30 and TRBJ2-7; D could derive from TRBD1 or TRBD2 (6 bases each). This CDR3 comprises 13 residues. CDR1 GTSNPN and CDR2 SVGIG come from the germline V gene (reference sequence). V lost 0 bases to trimming and J lost 4 bases, with 10 bases between them. CDR3 loop: CAWSVGGLYEQYF. Here the CDR3 DNA reads TGTGCCTGGAGTGTAGGGGGGCTGTACGAGCAGTACTTC. Together with reference TRBV30 and TRBJ2-7, the CDR3 gives the full variable domain: SQTIHQWPATLVQPVGSPLSLECTVEGTSNPNLYWYRQAAGRGLQLLFYSVGIGQISSEVPQNLSASRPQDRQFILSSKKLLLSDSGFYLCAWSVGGLYEQYFGPGTRLTVT.

V gene TRBV19 combines with J gene TRBJ2-5; 10 nucleotides line up with TRBD2. The CDR3 is 19 amino acids. V shed 6 bases, J shed 1 base, and the junction held 17 bases outside the gene matches. Germline V gene sequence: CDR1 LNHDA, CDR2 SQIVND (reference sequence). CDR3 in amino acids: CASSKRAGGSLASQETQYF. The CDR3 coding sequence is TGTGCCAGTAGCAAACGAGCGGGGGGGAGTTTGGCAAGCCAAGAGACCCAGTACTTC. Full variable domain (rest looked up from reference TRBV19 and TRBJ2-5): DGGITQSPKYLFRKEGQNVTLSCEQNLNHDAMYWYRQDPGQGLRLIYYSQIVNDFQKGDIAEGYSVSREKKESFPLTVTSAQKNPTAFYLCASSKRAGGSLASQETQYFGPGTRLLVL.

This clone was counted only a few times. This chain links TRBV4-1 with TRBJ1-2, with a tentative D call TRBD1 (5 bases). This CDR3 has 15 amino acids. The V end was cut by 4 bases, the J end by 4 bases, with 16 bases between. Germline assignment: CDR1 MGHRA and CDR2 YSYEKL. DNA of the CDR3: TGCGCCAGCAGCCGTGGCCCATCTGGGGGCTATGGCTACACCTTC. Amino acids: CASSRGPSGGYGYTF.